This T cell receptor beta chain comes out of a study of human T cells and chemical hapten exposure. For the study at large: Read at 6 days, the patch tests placed 0.01% DPC on the upper back. General study results and limits: Sensitization with DPC brought no change to TCRs above 1 in 1000 in frequency.

Time point reported: pre-sensitization, week 0. Sample treatment: therapeutic diphenylcyclopropenone sensitization with weekly scalp DPC. RNA extraction used unfractionated whole blood as the source of total RNA. TCRdb reprocessed the RACE reads with MiXCR, giving one entry per CDR3 protein. The sample holds about 30,000 distinct CDR3 sequences, about 9.3% seen once. This clonotype was recorded at least ten times. Its antigen is still unknown. The CDR3 consists of 14 residues. CDR1 SEHNR and CDR2 FQNEAQ come from the germline V gene (reference sequence). J gave up 5 bases and V 7 bases, and 4 bases lay outside the gene matches.

Sample: whole blood, taken in connection with sensitization to the hapten diphenylcyclopropenone (DPC). This chain uses TRBV7-9 with TRBJ1-4; 10 bases are a match to TRBD1. The sequence was collected from a man aged 45-65 years with alopecia areata. Some clones in this sample may be carry-over from other donors' samples. CDR3 loop: CASTDRGQNEKLFF. The CDR3 bases are TGTGCCAGCACCGACAGGGGGCAAAATGAAAAACTGTTTTTT.